This T cell receptor (beta chain) is drawn from a study of blood T cell repertoires in COVID-19. Sequenced by immunoSEQ multiplex PCR; TCRdb stores in-frame clones only, minus some. The data contain roughly 240,000 clones, just under 85% of them singletons. Trimming removed 6 bases from V and 0 bases from J; junction bases left unmatched: 8. Germline CDR1 and CDR2: MNHNY and SVGAGI (reference sequence). The CDR3 consists of 16 residues. This clone was counted between two and nine times. Input material: peripheral blood. The clonotype comes from a woman aged 80 or over with acute or convalescent COVID-19. The chain combines TRBV6-6 with TRBJ1-3, with 7 bases lining up with TRBD1. The CDR3: CASSPTDRISGNTIYF. CDR3 nucleotides: TGTGCCAGCAGCCCAACGGACAGGATCTCTGGAAACACCATATATTTT.